This record covers a single T cell receptor (beta chain). The record originates from a study of PD-1 blockade in classical Hodgkin lymphoma. The time point was: cycle 4 day 1 (C4D1), after less than 7 weeks of nivolumab. Brentuximab vedotin exposure varied, and every patient relapsed after autologous stem cell transplantation. Method: immunoSEQ multiplex PCR; TCRdb's copy keeps in-frame clones and lacks some. The sample records some 90,000 clones, roughly 73% being singletons. The CDR3 extends over 14 amino acids. V lost 5 bases to trimming and J lost 6 bases; unmatched junction nucleotides: 7. From germline, CDR1 is SEHNR and CDR2 FQNEAQ (reference sequence).

This receptor was obtained from a human donor with classical Hodgkin lymphoma. The material was peripheral blood mononuclear cells (PBMCs), obtained before the fourth cycle of nivolumab. The genes are TRBV7-9 and TRBJ1-1, with 9 bases fitting TRBD1. CDR3 region: CASSATGGASEAFF. For the CDR3, the DNA is TGTGCCAGCAGCGCTACAGGGGGCGCCTCTGAAGCTTTCTTT.